The 24 T cell receptor beta chains presented below share a single source sample, sequenced in a study of shared clonotypes between healthy human individuals. The protocol was immunoSEQ multiplex PCR, while the TCRdb copy is restricted to in-frame clones and leaves out a portion. The table has fewer than 2.5 million clones, over 85% seen once; the top ten hold around 0.4%. Sequenced material: naive CD4+ T cells from PBMCs. The subset is: CD45RA+ positively selected. These receptors were collected from a man younger than 30 in good health. Some clones in this sample may be carry-over from other donors' samples.

The rearrangement links TRBV9 to TRBJ1-4; no firm D call. This CDR3 is 15 amino acids long. V dropped 4 bases and J dropped 0 bases, with 10 bases sitting between them. Per the germline V gene, CDR1 is SGDLS and CDR2 is YYNGEE. The CDR3 DNA sequence: TGTGCCAGCAGCCCCCAGTTAACAACTAATGAAAAACTGTTTTTT. It encodes CASSPQLTTNEKLFF.

This chain uses TRBV6-1 with TRBJ2-3, with no clear D. Germline lookup yields CDR1 MNHNS and CDR2 SASEGT. Trimming removed 6 bases from V and 2 bases from J, with 9 bases in between. The CDR3 runs 13 residues. For the CDR3, the DNA is TGTGCCAGCAGAGGACGGTACACAGATACGCAGTATTTT. It yields the protein CASRGRYTDTQYF.

CDR3 DNA sequence: TGTGCCAGCAGCGCCTGGACTAGCGGGCTAAGTGAGCAGTTCTTC. Its protein is CASSAWTSGLSEQFF. This rearrangement joins TRBV7-2 to TRBJ2-1; the match to TRBD2 covers 11 bases. Germline V gene lookup returns CDR1 SGHTA and CDR2 FQGNSA. The CDR3 extends over 15 amino acids. V trimming: 5 bases; J trimming: 9 bases; junction bases outside the gene matches: 9.

J is TRBJ2-4 and V is TRBV7-9, with D perhaps matching TRBD1 (6 bases). The CDR3 has 15 residues. Germline CDR1 and CDR2: SEHNR and FQNEAQ (reference sequence). Trimming cost V 5 bases and J 4 bases, with 15 bases left between them. The CDR3 DNA reads TGTGCCAGCAGCCAGTACCCCCAGGGGAAAAACATTCAGTACTTC. Residues: CASSQYPQGKNIQYF.

This clone is a singleton in its sample. The chain combines TRBV28 with TRBJ2-4; D is perhaps TRBD2 (6 bases). Germline V gives CDR1 MDHEN, CDR2 SYDVKM. V was clipped by 3 bases and J by 7 bases, with 16 bases between them. There are 15 residues in the CDR3. The CDR3 DNA sequence: TGTGCCAGCAGTTTTTCGGAGGGGCATGGGAACATTCAGTACTTC. This translates into CASSFSEGHGNIQYF.

This clone was observed once. The rearrangement joins TRBV28 to TRBJ1-3; TRBD1 matches 10 bases. J gave up 4 bases and V 3 bases, and 3 bases lay outside the gene matches. From germline, CDR1 is MDHEN and CDR2 SYDVKM. This CDR3 comprises 15 residues. CDR3 sequence (DNA): TGTGCCAGCAGTTTCCTGGGACAGGGGGGAAACACCATATATTTT. Protein sequence: CASSFLGQGGNTIYF.

J is TRBJ2-3 and V is TRBV28, with D perhaps TRBD1 (5 bases). Germline CDR1 is MDHEN and CDR2 is SYDVKM. Trimming shortened V by 5 bases and J by 0 bases, and 24 bases separated the two germline ends. CDR3 length equals 19 residues. The CDR3 loop reads CASSLPPAGKIGSTDTQYF. The CDR3, as DNA: TGTGCCAGCAGTCTCCCCCCGGCAGGGAAGATAGGAAGCACAGATACGCAGTATTTT.

The V call is TRBV2, the J call TRBJ2-2; 7 bases agree with TRBD1. The CDR3 contains 15 residues. Germline trimming cut 4 bases from V and 4 bases from J; bases unmatched to any gene: 6. Germline V lookup: CDR1 SNHLY, CDR2 FYNNEI. The CDR3 coding sequence is TGTGCCAGCAGTGCTAGGGACAGAGTCACCGGGGAGCTGTTTTTT. Its translation: CASSARDRVTGELFF.

This chain joins TRBV5-1 and TRBJ2-7; 15 bases fit TRBD2. Trimming removed 3 bases from V and 3 bases from J; junction bases left unmatched: 4. The germline V gene has CDR1 SGHRS and CDR2 YFSETQ. The CDR3 runs 16 residues. CDR3 protein: CASSYLGLAGGYEQYF. The CDR3 nucleotides read TGCGCCAGCAGCTACCTGGGACTAGCGGGAGGCTACGAGCAGTACTTC.

This sequence joins TRBV28 and TRBJ1-4; D might be TRBD1 (5 bases). Deletions cut 2 bases from V and 4 bases from J, with 14 bases between. The germline V gene has CDR1 MDHEN and CDR2 SYDVKM. The CDR3 extends over 16 amino acids. The CDR3 here is CASSLRRGTYNEKLFF. DNA for the CDR3: TGTGCCAGCAGTTTAAGGCGCGGGACCTATAATGAAAAACTGTTTTTT.

For this clone: The same CDR3 also results from other DNA sequences found in this sample. J is TRBJ2-7 and V is TRBV14; the match to TRBD1 covers 7 bases. V lost 4 bases and J lost 3; bases outside the gene matches: 3. The CDR3 loop spans 13 amino acids. CDR1 and CDR2 (germline): SGHDN, FVKESK. CDR3 nucleotide sequence: TGTGCCAGCAGCCGGGACAGATTCTACGAGCAGTACTTC. Amino acid sequence: CASSRDRFYEQYF.

The rearrangement joins TRBV19 to TRBJ2-5; D might be TRBD2 (6 bases). This CDR3 region has 13 residues. Trimming took 8 bases from V and 4 from J, leaving 14 bases between them. Germline V lookup: CDR1 LNHDA, CDR2 SQIVND (reference sequence). The CDR3 nucleotides read TGTGCCAGTGGTGACAGCGGGTCAGAGACCCAGTACTTC. Encoded protein: CASGDSGSETQYF.

The count of this clone is one. The gene calls are TRBV2 and TRBJ2-1; possible D gene TRBD2, 5 bases. Trimming shortened V by 5 bases and J by 9 bases, and 8 bases separated the two germline ends. The CDR3 has 11 amino acids. Germline V gives CDR1 SNHLY, CDR2 FYNNEI. The CDR3 nucleotides are TGTGCCAGCAGTTTAGGAGGTGAGCAGTTCTTC. This translates into CASSLGGEQFF.

The rearrangement joins TRBV25-1 to TRBJ1-4; 7 nucleotides match TRBD1. The CDR3 is made up of 14 amino acids. Germline loops: CDR1 MGHDK, CDR2 SYGVNS. V shed 3 bases and J 8 bases; nucleotides not matched to a gene: 6. CDR3 sequence (DNA): TGTGCCAGCAGTGAGCTATCGGGACAGGAAAAACTGTTTTTT. Amino acids: CASSELSGQEKLFF.

This chain joins TRBV5-1 and TRBJ2-1, with TRBD2 as a possible D gene (6 bases). There are 12 residues in the CDR3. Germline V gives CDR1 SGHRS, CDR2 YFSETQ. V was cut by 4 bases and J by 9 bases, with 11 bases left in between. In DNA, the CDR3 is TGCGCCAGCAGCCTCGAAGCGGGTGAGCAGTTCTTC. Protein sequence: CASSLEAGEQFF.

V is TRBV15 and J is TRBJ2-7, with 7 bases that match TRBD2. The germline gives CDR1 LNHNV, CDR2 YYDKDF (reference sequence). The ends lost 0 bases at V and 3 bases at J; junction bases unmatched: 2. The CDR3 length is 14 residues. CDR3 region: CATSRDRGVYEQYF. The CDR3, as DNA: TGTGCCACCAGCAGAGATCGGGGGGTCTACGAGCAGTACTTC.

The genes are TRBV11-2 and TRBJ2-2; 9 bases match TRBD1. Germline V gene data show CDR1 as SGHAT and CDR2 as FQNNGV. The CDR3 is 16 residues long. The ends lost 5 bases at V and 4 bases at J; junction bases unmatched: 8. This CDR3 reads CASSHHRGPITGELFF. In DNA form, the CDR3 reads TGTGCCAGCAGCCACCACAGGGGGCCGATCACCGGGGAGCTGTTTTTT.

This chain joins TRBV2 and TRBJ2-7; 10 bases are shared with TRBD2. Looked up from germline, CDR1 is SNHLY and CDR2 is FYNNEI. Trimming cost V 4 bases and J 1 base; bases outside gene matches: 7. The CDR3 contains 16 residues. CDR3 region: CASSGIAGGGSYEQYF. The CDR3, as DNA: TGTGCCAGCAGTGGAATAGCGGGAGGAGGATCCTACGAGCAGTACTTC.

This rearrangement joins TRBV6-1 to TRBJ1-4, with D uncertain. V lost 4 bases and J 8 bases, leaving 14 bases between the germline ends. The CDR3 has 14 amino acids. Germline CDR1 reads MNHNS; CDR2 reads SASEGT. CDR3 residues: CASSGSWDSEKLFF. The CDR3 DNA follows: TGTGCCAGCAGTGGGTCATGGGATTCGGAAAAACTGTTTTTT.

The chain combines TRBV11-2 with TRBJ1-5; 12 positions agree with TRBD1. Germline V gene lookup returns CDR1 SGHAT and CDR2 FQNNGV. Losses at the gene ends were 5 bases for V and 2 bases for J; bases not matched to a gene: 13. The CDR3 extends over 19 amino acids. Written as DNA, the CDR3 is TGTGCCAGCAGCCGACCTTGCCGGGACAGGGGGCTTTGCAATCAGCCCCAGCATTTT. Protein product: CASSRPCRDRGLCNQPQHF.

As for this clone: The identical CDR3 is also encoded by other nucleotide sequences in the sample. This chain connects TRBV6-1 to TRBJ2-7; 7 bases fit TRBD1. Unmatched junction bases numbered 5, after V lost 6 bases and J lost 0 bases. The CDR3 loop spans 14 amino acids. CDR1 and CDR2 from the germline V gene are MNHNS and SASEGT. This CDR3 reads CASSPGTASYEQYF. DNA of the CDR3: TGTGCCAGCAGCCCCGGGACAGCCTCCTACGAGCAGTACTTC.

The count of this clone is one. This chain uses TRBV11-3 with TRBJ2-2; 7 bases fit TRBD2. CDR3 size: 16 residues. CDR1 and CDR2 (germline): SGHNT, YENEEA. V was clipped by 2 bases and J by 0 bases; unmatched bases: 3. DNA of the CDR3: TGTGCCAGCAGCTTAATACGGGGGGCGAACACCGGGGAGCTGTTTTTT. Translated: CASSLIRGANTGELFF.

The chain links TRBV7-9 to TRBJ2-7; TRBD1 matches 11 bases. Germline CDR1 is SEHNR and CDR2 is FQNEAQ (reference sequence). V gave up 5 bases and J gave up 5 bases; unmatched junction bases: 5. CDR3 length: 14 residues. The CDR3 loop is CASSQGQGAHEQYF. The CDR3 DNA follows: TGTGCCAGCAGCCAAGGACAGGGGGCGCACGAGCAGTACTTC. The variable domain in full, with the rest retrieved from reference TRBV7-9 and TRBJ2-7, is DTGVSQNPRHKITKRGQNVTFRCDPISEHNRLYWYRQTLGQGPEFLTYFQNEAQLEKSRLLSDRFSAERPKGSFSTLEIQRTEQGDSAMYLCASSQGQGAHEQYFGPGTRLTVT.

The chain combines TRBV29-1 with TRBJ1-4, with D uncertain. This CDR3 comprises 13 residues. Per germline, CDR1 SQVTM and CDR2 ANQGSEA. The germline V and J ends were trimmed by 5 bases and 0 bases, with 7 bases remaining between them. In nucleotides, the CDR3 is TGCAGCGTTAGATCTGCAACTAATGAAAAACTGTTTTTT. This sequence encodes CSVRSATNEKLFF.